This T cell receptor (beta chain) was sequenced during a study of T cell responses to AZD1222 COVID-19 vaccine. Study-wide findings and caveats: It was only after the peak T cell response that any repertoires were sampled. Spike-specific TCR breadth and depth rose after two AZD1222 doses.

CDR3 size: 15 residues. Per the germline V gene, CDR1 is SGHTA and CDR2 is FQGNSA. The germline V and J ends were trimmed by 7 bases and 5 bases, with 21 bases remaining between them. TCRdb keeps only in-frame clones here, not all; method: immunoSEQ multiplex PCR. The sample records some 49,000 clones, 70% to 90% being singletons. Notes on this clone: The antigen remains unidentified.

The sequencing used peripheral blood, collected 28 days after the second AZD1222 dose. This receptor was identified in an adult who received the AZD1222 COVID-19 vaccine. The chain links TRBV7-2 to TRBJ2-7; D is ambiguous. The CDR3: CASTQHRGWPNEQYF. The DNA for the CDR3 is TGTGCCAGCACCCAACATCGCGGTTGGCCAAACGAGCAGTACTTC.